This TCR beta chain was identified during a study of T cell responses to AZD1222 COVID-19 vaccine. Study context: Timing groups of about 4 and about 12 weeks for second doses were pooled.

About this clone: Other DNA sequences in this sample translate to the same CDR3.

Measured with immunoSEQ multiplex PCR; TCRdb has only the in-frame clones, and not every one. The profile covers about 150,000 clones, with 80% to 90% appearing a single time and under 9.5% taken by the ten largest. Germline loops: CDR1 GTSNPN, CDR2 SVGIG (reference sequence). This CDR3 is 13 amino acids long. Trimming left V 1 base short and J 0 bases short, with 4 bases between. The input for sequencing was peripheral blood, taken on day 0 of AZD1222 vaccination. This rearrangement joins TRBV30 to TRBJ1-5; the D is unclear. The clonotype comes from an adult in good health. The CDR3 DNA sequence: TGTGCCTGGAGTGGGGGTAGCAATCAGCCCCAGCATTTT. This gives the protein CAWSGGSNQPQHF.